These T cell receptor beta chains were read from a single sample in a study of blood T cell repertoires in COVID-19. The assay was immunoSEQ multiplex PCR, and TCRdb's table has in-frame clones only and misses some. The repertoire consists of roughly 150,000 clones, with over 80% occurring once and the leading ten covering about a tenth. The specimen was peripheral blood. These receptors originate from an elderly woman with active or convalescent COVID-19. Each CDR3 is given with its conserved first and last residue. A D gene is named only where the DNA matches it firmly. Only part of the rows carry a size: once, few, many, or a class if the clone is expanded.

size	V	J	D	DNA	CDR3
once	TRBV5-1	TRBJ1-2	NA	TGCGCCAGCAGCCCGGGACTTACTCTCTATGGCTACACCTTC	CASSPGLTLYGYTF
NA	TRBV6-6	TRBJ2-1	TRBD1	TGTGCCAGCAGTAGACAGGGGAGCTCCTACAATGAGCAGTTCTTC	CASSRQGSSYNEQFF
NA	TRBV24-1	TRBJ1-2	NA	TGTGCCACCTTGGAGGGACGGATAAATGGCTACACCTTC	CATLEGRINGYTF
NA	TRBV7-2	TRBJ2-7	TRBD2	TGTGCCAGCAGCTTGGGACTAGCGGAAGCCTTCTACGAGCAGTACTTC	CASSLGLAEAFYEQYF
NA	TRBV6-6	TRBJ1-1	TRBD1	TGTGCCAGCAGTTCCCCGACAGGGTCGGGGAACACTGAAGCTTTCTTT	CASSSPTGSGNTEAFF
NA	TRBV30	TRBJ1-3	NA	TGTGCCCTCGGACAAGGGGCTGGAAACACCATATATTTT	CALGQGAGNTIYF
NA	TRBV2	TRBJ1-6	NA	TGTGCCAGCAGTGTGTATCAGAATAATTCACCCCTCCACTTT	CASSVYQNNSPLHF
few	TRBV3-1/TRBV3-2	TRBJ2-2	TRBD1	TGTGCCAGCACCCCAGGGGGCTTCGGGGAGCTGTTTTTT	CASTPGGFGELFF
NA	TRBV7-4	TRBJ2-7	TRBD1	TGTGCCAGCAGCTTCCACCGACAGGGGGCCCACGAGCAGTACTTC	CASSFHRQGAHEQYF
once	TRBV18	TRBJ2-7	NA	TGTGCCAGCTCACCGGGCCTCCAGGGGGGCTACGAGCAGTACTTC	CASSPGLQGGYEQYF
once	TRBV7-9	TRBJ1-1	NA	TGTGCCAGCAGCTTAAAACTTGAGGCTTTCTTT	CASSLKLEAFF
NA	TRBV7-2	TRBJ2-7	TRBD2	TGTGCCAGCAGCAAGACTAGCGGGGGCTCCTACGAGCAGTACTTC	CASSKTSGGSYEQYF
NA	TRBV12-3/TRBV12-4	TRBJ1-5	NA	TGTGCCAGCAGTTTGAGCCTGAATCAGCCCCAGCATTTT	CASSLSLNQPQHF
NA	TRBV7-2	TRBJ1-5	NA	TGTGCCAGCAGCTTAGTCTCCACAGAGAATCAGCCCCAGCATTTT	CASSLVSTENQPQHF
few	TRBV15	TRBJ1-4	NA	TGTGCCACCAGGCAGAGTGGGGGGATTGGCGAAAAACTGTTTTTT	CATRQSGGIGEKLFF
NA	TRBV18	TRBJ2-7	TRBD1	TGTGCCAGCTCACCAGGGGGACAGGGTTACGAGCAGTACTTC	CASSPGGQGYEQYF
NA	TRBV27	TRBJ1-2	TRBD1	TGTGCCACCCAGGGGGACGCTAACTATGGCTACACCTTC	CATQGDANYGYTF
NA	TRBV7-2	TRBJ1-1	TRBD1	TGTGCCAGCAGCAACGGACAGGGGAACACTGAAGCTTTCTTT	CASSNGQGNTEAFF
NA	TRBV6-5	TRBJ2-7	NA	TGTGCCAGCAGTTACAGGGGGTCCTACGAGCAGTACTTC	CASSYRGSYEQYF
NA	TRBV19	TRBJ2-1	TRBD1	TGTGCCAGTAGTTTCCTAGGGACAGGGTGGAATGAGCAGTTCTTC	CASSFLGTGWNEQFF
few	TRBV18	TRBJ1-6	TRBD1	TGTGCCAGCTCACAAGGGACAGGGACACCCCTCCACTTT	CASSQGTGTPLHF
NA	TRBV2	TRBJ1-2	NA	TGTGCCAGCAACGGAGGTGGCTACACCTTC	CASNGGGYTF
NA	TRBV7-9	TRBJ1-1	NA	TGTGCCAGCAGGGTCGGGGAAAAGGCTGAAGCTTTCTTT	CASRVGEKAEAFF
NA	TRBV5-1	TRBJ1-2	NA	TGCGCCAGCAGCTTGGGTACTAACTATGGCTACACCTTC	CASSLGTNYGYTF
few	TRBV7-9	TRBJ1-1	TRBD1	TGTGCCAGCAGCTTAGTGTTATGGACAGGGATCACTGAAGCTTTCTTT	CASSLVLWTGITEAFF
NA	TRBV18	TRBJ1-2	TRBD1	TGTGCCAGCTCACCGGGCGGGACAGGAGCCTATGGCTATGGCTACACCTTC	CASSPGGTGAYGYGYTF
NA	TRBV6-5	TRBJ1-2	TRBD1	TGTGCCAGCAGTTACTCGGCGACAGGGGGAAACTATGGCTACACCTTC	CASSYSATGGNYGYTF
NA	TRBV2	TRBJ1-1	NA	TGTGCCAGCAGCCCCGACAGGCAAGGGAACACTGAAGCTTTCTTT	CASSPDRQGNTEAFF
NA	TRBV11-2	TRBJ1-2	TRBD1	TGTGCCAGCAGGTCCCCGGGACAGACTAACTATGGCTACACCTTC	CASRSPGQTNYGYTF
NA	TRBV2	TRBJ1-5	NA	TGTGCCAGCAGTGAAAGGGGGGGGACGGTTAGCAATCAGCCCCAGCATTTT	CASSERGGTVSNQPQHF
NA	TRBV30	TRBJ1-4	TRBD1	TGTGCCTGGAGTGGCCAGGGGGCGCGGGAAAAACTGTTTTTT	CAWSGQGAREKLFF
NA	TRBV10-2	TRBJ1-1	NA	TGCGCCAGCAGTGAAGAGTTAGGGGATAGGAACACTGAAGCTTTCTTT	CASSEELGDRNTEAFF
NA	TRBV11-2	TRBJ1-5	TRBD1	TGTGCCAGCAGCTTCCCGGGACAGGGATCGCCCCAGCATTTT	CASSFPGQGSPQHF
NA	TRBV12-3/TRBV12-4	TRBJ1-2	NA	TGTGCCAGCAGTCAACAGGGTAGATATGGCTACACCTTC	CASSQQGRYGYTF
NA	TRBV6-6	TRBJ1-2	NA	TGTGCCAGCAGTTACTACCAGGAGGGAGATGGCTACACCTTC	CASSYYQEGDGYTF
NA	TRBV4-3	TRBJ2-7	TRBD1	TGCGCCAGCAGCCAAGATCATACAGGGGAGTTCAACGAGCAGTACTTC	CASSQDHTGEFNEQYF
once	TRBV27	TRBJ1-1	TRBD1	TGTGCCAGCAGTCTGGAGGGACAGTTTGGAGCTGAAGCTTTCTTT	CASSLEGQFGAEAFF
NA	TRBV5-1	TRBJ1-1	TRBD1	TGCGCCAGCAGCTTGAGTGGGGTGCAGGGGGCTGAAGCTTTCTTT	CASSLSGVQGAEAFF
NA	TRBV5-5	TRBJ1-4	NA	TGTGCCAGCAGCTTGACAAGTTGGGGGCAGGAAAAACTGTTTTTT	CASSLTSWGQEKLFF
few	TRBV3-1/TRBV3-2	TRBJ1-3	NA	TGTGCCAGCAGCCAGGGCCGATACTCTGGAAACACCATATATTTT	CASSQGRYSGNTIYF
NA	TRBV7-8	TRBJ1-5	NA	TGTGCCAGCAGCCTAGGGACAACTCAGCCCCAGCATTTT	CASSLGTTQPQHF
NA	TRBV27	TRBJ1-2	TRBD1	TGTGCCAGCAGTCTGACAGGGGATGGCTACACCTTC	CASSLTGDGYTF
NA	TRBV19	TRBJ1-2	NA	TGTGCCAGTAGTGAGGAACGCCTATCCGCCTATGGCTACACCTTC	CASSEERLSAYGYTF
NA	TRBV2	TRBJ2-4	NA	TGTGCCAGCAGTGAAGGGGGGGGGCAGGAAAACATTCAGTACTTC	CASSEGGGQENIQYF
NA	TRBV19	TRBJ1-1	NA	TGTGCCAGTAGTAGCTGGGACTCATTAAACACTGAAGCTTTCTTT	CASSSWDSLNTEAFF
once	TRBV18	TRBJ2-7	TRBD1	TGTGCCAGCTCACTTGGGACAGGGGGCTGGGGCGAGCAGTACTTC	CASSLGTGGWGEQYF
NA	TRBV5-8	TRBJ1-3	NA	TGTGCCAGCAGCTTACAGCATACTGGAAACACCATATATTTT	CASSLQHTGNTIYF
NA	TRBV27	TRBJ2-7	NA	TGTGCCAGCAGTACGGGAACTTACGAGCAGTACTTC	CASSTGTYEQYF
NA	TRBV6-5	TRBJ1-6	NA	TGTGCCAGTTGGAGTGAGGAATTCGGCTCACCCCTCCACTTT	CASWSEEFGSPLHF
NA	TRBV9	TRBJ2-1	TRBD2	TGTGCCAGCAGCGTACTAGCGGGGACCTACAATGAGCAGTTCTTC	CASSVLAGTYNEQFF
NA	TRBV5-1	TRBJ1-2	NA	TGCGCCAGCAGCTTGAGTCGGGGGTCCGACTATGGCTACACCTTC	CASSLSRGSDYGYTF
NA	TRBV7-2	TRBJ1-1	NA	TGTGCCAGCATCAAGTCTCAGGGTCTGGCTGAAGCTTTCTTT	CASIKSQGLAEAFF
NA	TRBV18	TRBJ2-5	NA	TGTGCCAGCTCACCAGGACAACGGGAGACCCAGTACTTC	CASSPGQRETQYF
few	TRBV5-6	TRBJ2-2	TRBD2	TGTGCCAGCAGCTTGAGCGGGGGGACCGGGGAGCTGTTTTTT	CASSLSGGTGELFF
few	TRBV12-5	TRBJ2-1	NA	TGTGCTAGTGGTTCAACCAGTCGCTCCTACAATGAGCAGTTCTTC	CASGSTSRSYNEQFF